This T cell receptor beta chain was sequenced in a study of Graves' ophthalmopathy and Graves' hyperthyroidism. Notes on this clonotype: Its target is unknown.

Investigators amplified TCR beta CDR3 regions from RNA transcripts. The library came from an HTBI-primed first-round RT-PCR and a second-round multiplex PCR. Each CDR3 protein is one row after TCRdb ran MiXCR on the multiplex PCR reads. The table has over a million distinct CDR3 sequences, 35% to 40% seen once. General study results and limits: The blood repertoire also included most expanded thyroid clonotypes above 0.001 frequency. As the model predicted ophthalmopathy progression, it achieved a sensitivity of 70.59% and a specificity of 72% to 80%. Using a 13-signature model, the authors split ophthalmopathy from stable hyperthyroidism, with roughly 90% sensitivity and 70% to 83% specificity.

Trimming pared 7 bases from V and 0 bases from J, leaving 10 bases between. There are 13 residues in the CDR3. Germline V lookup: CDR1 SGHRS, CDR2 YFSETQ. People with hyperthyroidism were aged 18 to 65 and newly diagnosed, under 2 months' duration. The receptor was derived from an adult man with Graves' hyperthyroidism. The material sequenced was peripheral blood or thyroid tissue (not recorded which). This rearrangement joins TRBV5-1 to TRBJ1-1; maybe TRBD1 (6 bases). The CDR3 protein is CASGDRLNTEAFF. The CDR3 nucleotides read TGCGCCAGCGGCGACAGGCTGAACACTGAAGCTTTCTTT. Together with reference TRBV5-1 and TRBJ1-1, the CDR3 gives the full variable domain: KAGVTQTPRYLIKTRGQQVTLSCSPISGHRSVSWYQQTPGQGLQFLFEYFSETQRNKGNFPGRFSGRQFSNSRSEMNVSTLELGDSALYLCASGDRLNTEAFFGQGTRLTVV.